Below, 20 T cell receptor beta chains from the same sample are listed, as sequenced in a study of T cell repertoires in cytomegalovirus infection. From the reads, TCRdb called clonotypes with MiXCR, one entry per CDR3 protein. The repertoire includes approximately 500,000 distinct CDR3 sequences, approximately 11% of them detected once, and roughly a tenth sits in the top ten. Material: PBMCs. The receptors were gathered from a human donor in good health (CMV status not recorded). Some clones in this sample may be carry-over from other donors' samples.

The sample holds many counts of this clonotype. V usage is TRBV9 and J usage is TRBJ1-1; 10 nucleotides line up with TRBD1. CDR3 length: 14 residues. From germline, CDR1 is SGDLS and CDR2 YYNGEE. Trimming took 0 bases from V and 6 from J; bases not matched to a gene: 2. CDR3 region: CASSVEGTGAEAFF. The CDR3 nucleotides read TGTGCCAGCAGCGTAGAGGGGACAGGGGCTGAAGCTTTCTTT. The complete variable domain, with remaining parts taken from reference TRBV9 and TRBJ1-1, reads DSGVTQTPKHLITATGQRVTLRCSPRSGDLSVYWYQQSLDQGLQFLIQYYNGEERAKGNILERFSAQQFPDLHSELNLSSLELGDSALYFCASSVEGTGAEAFFGQGTRLTVV.

This rearrangement joins TRBV25-1 to TRBJ1-2; 7 bases match TRBD1. CDR1 and CDR2 (germline): MGHDK, SYGVNS. The CDR3 runs 14 residues. The J segment lost 7 bases and the V segment lost 1 base, leaving 6 bases of the junction unmatched. The CDR3 coding sequence is TGTGCCAGCAGTGAATTCAACAGGGGTAGTGGCTACACCTTC. As protein: CASSEFNRGSGYTF.

The chain links TRBV14 to TRBJ2-7, with TRBD1 as a possible D gene (6 bases). Trimming took off 5 bases at V and 0 bases at J, with 11 bases between the two ends. The CDR3 loop spans 14 amino acids. Looked up from germline, CDR1 is SGHDN and CDR2 is FVKESK. The CDR3 protein is CASSSYRDSYEQYF. As DNA, the CDR3 is TGTGCCAGCAGCTCCTACAGGGACTCCTACGAGCAGTACTTC.

This clonotype has ten or more counts. This chain joins TRBV6-2 or TRBV6-3 and TRBJ1-2; possibly TRBD1 for D (6 bases). The CDR3 covers 14 residues. Germline V gene sequence: CDR1 MNHEY, CDR2 SVGEGT. The ends were cut back, 6 bases at V and 0 bases at J, with 11 bases in the middle. The CDR3 is CASSGTPANYGYTF. CDR3 DNA sequence: TGTGCCAGCAGCGGGACACCAGCTAACTATGGCTACACCTTC.

This clonotype was detected ten times or more. The chain combines TRBV7-3 with TRBJ2-1; TRBD2 matches 8 bases. V was pared by 9 bases and J by 6 bases, with 10 bases of the junction left unmatched. Germline loops: CDR1 SGHTA, CDR2 FQGTGA. The CDR3 has 14 amino acids. Here the CDR3 DNA reads TGTGCCAGTCGCGGCGGGAGGTCTAGCAATGAGCAGTTCTTC. Residues: CASRGGRSSNEQFF. Combining the CDR3 with reference TRBV7-3 and TRBJ2-1 gives the whole variable domain GAGVSQTPSNKVTEKGKYVELRCDPISGHTALYWYRQSLGQGPEFLIYFQGTGAADDSGLPNDRFFAVRPEGSVSTLKIQRTERGDSAVYLCASRGGRSSNEQFFGPGTRLTVL.

This clonotype was seen repeatedly, ten times or more. The CDR3: CASSEVGSNTEAFF. CDR3 coding DNA: TGTGCCAGCAGTGAGGTAGGGTCGAACACTGAAGCTTTCTTT. The chain employs TRBV6-1 and TRBJ1-1; the D is unclear. The CDR3 runs to 14 residues. Germline-derived CDR1 and CDR2 are MNHNS and SASEGT. The V end was cut by 3 bases, the J end by 1 base, with 9 bases between.

This clonotype showed up many times. The V and J genes are TRBV10-3 and TRBJ2-3; D gene ambiguous. This CDR3 has 12 amino acids. Germline V CDR1 and CDR2: ENHRY, SYGVKD. The V end lost 3 bases, the J end lost 5 bases, and 6 bases lay between the germline ends. In nucleotides, the CDR3 is TGTGCCATCAGTGAAGGAAGAGATACGCAGTATTTT. Amino acid sequence: CAISEGRDTQYF.

At least ten counts were recorded for this clonotype. The chain has TRBV11-2 and TRBJ2-3, with 7 bases that match TRBD1. Germline lookup yields CDR1 SGHAT and CDR2 FQNNGV. CDR3 size: 17 residues. J lost 4 bases, V lost 1 base, and 11 bases had no gene match. The CDR3, as DNA: TGTGCCAGCAGCTTAGGTCGTACAGGGGTGGAGGCAGATACGCAGTATTTT. It translates to CASSLGRTGVEADTQYF.

This clonotype was counted ten times or more. The gene calls are TRBV6-1 and TRBJ1-4, with 8 bases matching TRBD1. From germline, CDR1 is MNHNS and CDR2 SASEGT. Unmatched junction bases numbered 10, after V lost 4 bases and J lost 0 bases. The CDR3 has 18 residues. The CDR3 sequence: CASSVFRGLGSTNEKLFF. CDR3 bases: TGTGCCAGCAGTGTCTTCAGGGGGCTCGGGTCAACTAATGAAAAACTGTTTTTT.

Turning to this clonotype: A much larger clone differs from this one at a single base, so this may be a read error. The rearrangement joins TRBV28 to TRBJ2-7; 7 bases line up with TRBD2. This CDR3 is built from 18 residues. The V and J ends lost 6 bases and 0 bases, in that order; junction bases with no gene match: 17. Germline assignment: CDR1 MDHEN and CDR2 SYDVKM. CDR3 in DNA: TGTGCCAGCAGCGAAAGATACGCTATCGGGAGGAGCTCCTACGAGCAGTACTTC. Translating gives CASSERYAIGRSSYEQYF.

The chain is built from TRBV27 and TRBJ1-4, with 7 bases aligning to TRBD1. The V segment lost 7 bases and the J segment 6 bases; nucleotides outside the gene matches: 14. This CDR3 is 16 amino acids long. Germline V gene sequence: CDR1 MNHEY, CDR2 SMNVEV (reference sequence). The CDR3 bases are TGTGCCAGCACCCCATCACTTACAGGGGTGGATGAAAAACTGTTTTTT. This sequence encodes CASTPSLTGVDEKLFF.

The chain has TRBV12-3 or TRBV12-4 and TRBJ2-2; D might be TRBD2 (6 bases). This CDR3 region has 16 residues. The V end lost 4 bases, the J end lost 6 bases, and 18 bases lay between the germline ends. The CDR3 loop is CASSSRGGAVAGELFF. The CDR3 DNA reads as TGTGCCAGCAGTTCCCGGGGAGGAGCGGTGGCCGGGGAGCTGTTTTTT.

This clonotype was observed a handful of times. This chain uses TRBV5-1 with TRBJ2-7; no clear D. From germline, CDR1 is SGHRS and CDR2 YFSETQ. This CDR3 is 13 amino acids long. V lost 3 bases and J lost 5, with 12 bases in between. CDR3 amino acids: CASSSPPLDEQYF. CDR3 nucleotides: TGCGCCAGCAGCTCCCCCCCCCTGGACGAGCAGTACTTC.

The V and J genes are TRBV2 and TRBJ1-3, with D unclear. The CDR3 consists of 15 residues. CDR1 is SNHLY, CDR2 FYNNEI, per germline. Trimming pared 7 bases from V and 0 bases from J, leaving 13 bases between. The CDR3 coding sequence is TGTGCCAGCACCTTGATGGCGAACTCTGGAAACACCATATATTTT. This translates into CASTLMANSGNTIYF.

The V gene is TRBV6-6, the J gene TRBJ1-5, with 7 bases matching TRBD1. With V trimmed by 0 bases and J by 7 bases, 6 bases remained unmatched. The germline gives CDR1 MNHNY, CDR2 SVGAGI (reference sequence). CDR3 length: 15 amino acids. The CDR3 DNA sequence: TGTGCCAGCAGTTACTCGCGCAGGGGGGAACAGCCCCAGCATTTT. Residues: CASSYSRRGEQPQHF.

There are a few counts of this clonotype. The genes are TRBV9 and TRBJ2-2, with D possibly being TRBD2 (5 bases). The V and J ends lost 2 bases and 0 bases respectively, with 11 bases between them. Per the germline V gene, CDR1 is SGDLS and CDR2 is YYNGEE. This CDR3 spans 16 amino acids. CDR3 loop: CASSVSGKANTGELFF. In nucleotides, the CDR3 is TGTGCCAGCAGCGTCTCGGGAAAAGCGAACACCGGGGAGCTGTTTTTT.

V is TRBV29-1 and J is TRBJ2-1, with 9 bases matching TRBD2. Germline V gene data show CDR1 as SQVTM and CDR2 as ANQGSEA. With V trimmed by 6 bases and J by 4 bases, 4 bases remained unmatched. The CDR3 sequence is 13 residues long. For the CDR3, the DNA is TGCAGCGTGGAGACTAGCGGATACAATGAGCAGTTCTTC. Residues: CSVETSGYNEQFF.

This clonotype appeared a few times. V usage is TRBV6-1 and J usage is TRBJ1-6; D gene ambiguous. Germline assignment: CDR1 MNHNS and CDR2 SASEGT. Trimming took 5 bases from V and 9 from J, leaving 11 bases between them. The length of the CDR3 is 13 residues. CDR3 loop: CASSQYLGSPLHF. CDR3 nucleotides: TGTGCCAGCAGTCAGTATTTGGGTTCACCCCTCCACTTT.

This clonotype was seen a handful of times. The rearrangement links TRBV27 to TRBJ1-3; D is possibly TRBD1 (5 bases). This CDR3 contains 14 residues. In germline, CDR1 is MNHEY, CDR2 SMNVEV (reference sequence). V dropped 3 bases and J dropped 2 bases, with 8 bases sitting between them. The CDR3 region is CASSFQGPGNTIYF. The CDR3 bases are TGTGCCAGCAGTTTTCAGGGCCCTGGAAACACCATATATTTT.

A remark on this clonotype: This may be a read error, as it is one base from a much larger clone. The CDR3 does not close with the conserved phenylalanine or tryptophan, likely indicating a read error. The J gene is TRBJ2-7, the V gene TRBV6-1; D ambiguous. The V end lost 1 base, the J end lost 2 bases, and 15 bases lay between the germline ends. The germline CDR1 and CDR2 sequences are MNHNS and SASEGT. This CDR3 contains 16 residues. CDR3 protein: CASSEGVSRLPYEQYY. CDR3 in DNA: TGTGCCAGCAGTGAAGGGGTTAGCAGGTTACCCTACGAGCAGTACTAC.